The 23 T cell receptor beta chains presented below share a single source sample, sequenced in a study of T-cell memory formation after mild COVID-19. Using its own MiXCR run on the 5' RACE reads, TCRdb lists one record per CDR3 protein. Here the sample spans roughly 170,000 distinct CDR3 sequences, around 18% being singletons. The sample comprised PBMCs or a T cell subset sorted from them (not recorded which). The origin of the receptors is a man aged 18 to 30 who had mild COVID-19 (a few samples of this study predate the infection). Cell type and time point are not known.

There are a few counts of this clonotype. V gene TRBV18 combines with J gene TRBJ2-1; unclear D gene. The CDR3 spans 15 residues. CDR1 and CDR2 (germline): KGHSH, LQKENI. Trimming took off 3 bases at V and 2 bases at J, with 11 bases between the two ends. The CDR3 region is CASSPLVSPYNEQFF. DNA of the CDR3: TGTGCCAGCTCACCTCTGGTTAGCCCCTACAATGAGCAGTTCTTC. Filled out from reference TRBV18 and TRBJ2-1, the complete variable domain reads NAGVMQNPRHLVRRRGQEARLRCSPMKGHSHVYWYRQLPEEGLKFMVYLQKENIIDESGMPKERFSAEFPKEGPSILRIQQVVRGDSAAYFCASSPLVSPYNEQFFGPGTRLTVL.

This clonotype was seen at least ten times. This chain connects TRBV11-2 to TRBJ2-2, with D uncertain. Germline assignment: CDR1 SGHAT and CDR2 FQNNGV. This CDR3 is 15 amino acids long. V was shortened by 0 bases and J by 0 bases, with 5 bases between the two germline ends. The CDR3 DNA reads TGTGCCAGCAGCTTAGATACAGCGAACACCGGGGAGCTGTTTTTT. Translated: CASSLDTANTGELFF.

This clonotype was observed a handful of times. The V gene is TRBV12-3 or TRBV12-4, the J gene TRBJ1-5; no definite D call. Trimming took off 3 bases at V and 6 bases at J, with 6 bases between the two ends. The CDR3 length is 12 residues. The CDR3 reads CASSLESQPQHF. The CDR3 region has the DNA TGTGCCAGCAGTTTGGAAAGTCAGCCCCAGCATTTT.

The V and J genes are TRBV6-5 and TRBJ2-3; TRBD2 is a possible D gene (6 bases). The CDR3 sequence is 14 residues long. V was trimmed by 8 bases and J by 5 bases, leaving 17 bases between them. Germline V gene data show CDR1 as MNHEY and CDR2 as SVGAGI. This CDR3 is CASRNHLSGDTQYF. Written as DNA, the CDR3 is TGTGCCAGCCGAAACCATCTTAGCGGAGATACGCAGTATTTT.

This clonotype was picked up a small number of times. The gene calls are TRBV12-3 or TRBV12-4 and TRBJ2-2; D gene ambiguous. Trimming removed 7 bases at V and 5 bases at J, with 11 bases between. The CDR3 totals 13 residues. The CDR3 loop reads CASINYQTGELFF. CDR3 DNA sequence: TGTGCCAGCATCAACTACCAAACCGGGGAGCTGTTTTTT.

The CDR3 here is CASSPAPANYGYTF. The CDR3 nucleotides are TGTGCCAGCAGCCCAGCCCCAGCTAACTATGGCTACACCTTC. The chain employs TRBV7-6 and TRBJ1-2; D is ambiguous. This CDR3 contains 14 residues. Per the germline V gene, CDR1 is SGHVS and CDR2 is FNYEAQ. The ends were cut back, 5 bases at V and 0 bases at J, with 10 bases in the middle.

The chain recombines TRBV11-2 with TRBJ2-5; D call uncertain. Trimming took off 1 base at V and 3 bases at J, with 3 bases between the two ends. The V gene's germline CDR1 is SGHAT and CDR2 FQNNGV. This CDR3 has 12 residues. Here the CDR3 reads CASSLAKETQYF. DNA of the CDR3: TGTGCCAGCAGCTTAGCAAAAGAGACCCAGTACTTC.

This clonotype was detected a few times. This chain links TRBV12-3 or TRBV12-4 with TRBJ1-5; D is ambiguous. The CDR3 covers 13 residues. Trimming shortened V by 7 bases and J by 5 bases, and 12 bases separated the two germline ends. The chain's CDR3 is CASTFDGDQPQHF. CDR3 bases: TGTGCCAGCACGTTCGATGGGGATCAGCCCCAGCATTTT.

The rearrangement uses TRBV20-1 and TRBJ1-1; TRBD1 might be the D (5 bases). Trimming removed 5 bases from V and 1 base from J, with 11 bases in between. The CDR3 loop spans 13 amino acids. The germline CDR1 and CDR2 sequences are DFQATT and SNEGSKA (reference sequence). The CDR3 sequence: CSASRGGNTEAFF. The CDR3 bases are TGCAGTGCTTCCCGTGGGGGGAACACTGAAGCTTTCTTT.

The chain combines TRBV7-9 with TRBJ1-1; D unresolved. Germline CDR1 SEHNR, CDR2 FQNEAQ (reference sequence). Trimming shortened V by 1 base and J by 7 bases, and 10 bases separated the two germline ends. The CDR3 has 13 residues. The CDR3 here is CASSLVLRVEAFF. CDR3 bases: TGTGCCAGCAGCTTAGTGTTGAGAGTTGAAGCTTTCTTT.

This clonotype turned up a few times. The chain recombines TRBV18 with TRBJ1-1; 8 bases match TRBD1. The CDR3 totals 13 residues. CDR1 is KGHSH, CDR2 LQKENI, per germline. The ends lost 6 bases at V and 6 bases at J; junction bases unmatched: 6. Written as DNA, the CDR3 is TGTGCCAGCTCGGGGACAGGTTGGGCTGAAGCTTTCTTT. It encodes CASSGTGWAEAFF.

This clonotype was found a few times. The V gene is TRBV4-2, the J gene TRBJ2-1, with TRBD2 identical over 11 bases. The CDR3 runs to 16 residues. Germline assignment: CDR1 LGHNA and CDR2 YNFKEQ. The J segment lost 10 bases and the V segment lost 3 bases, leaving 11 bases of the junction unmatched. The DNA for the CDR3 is TGTGCCAGCAGCCATCCTTTAGCGGGGGGGACTTTGGAGCAGTTCTTC. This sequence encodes CASSHPLAGGTLEQFF.

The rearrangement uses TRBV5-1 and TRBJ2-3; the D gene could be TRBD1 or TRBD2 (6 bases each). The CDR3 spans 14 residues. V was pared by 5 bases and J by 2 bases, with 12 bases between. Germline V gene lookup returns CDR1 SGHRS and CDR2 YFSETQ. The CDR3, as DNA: TGCGCCAGCAGGGAGGGGGGCCTCACAGATACGCAGTATTTT. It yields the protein CASREGGLTDTQYF.

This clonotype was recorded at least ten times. For the CDR3, the DNA is TGTGCCAGCAGCTTAAAGGGGTTCGATCAGCCCCAGCATTTT. Its translation: CASSLKGFDQPQHF. This rearrangement joins TRBV7-9 to TRBJ1-5; possibly TRBD1 for D (5 bases). V dropped 2 bases and J dropped 5 bases, with 10 bases sitting between them. CDR1 is SEHNR and CDR2 is FQNEAQ in the germline V gene (reference sequence). The CDR3 has 14 residues.

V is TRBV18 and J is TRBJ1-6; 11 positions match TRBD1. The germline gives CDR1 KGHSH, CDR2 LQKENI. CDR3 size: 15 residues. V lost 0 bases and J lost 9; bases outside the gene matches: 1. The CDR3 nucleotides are TGTGCCAGCTCACCACCGGGACAGGGGGTTTCACCCCTCCACTTT. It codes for CASSPPGQGVSPLHF.

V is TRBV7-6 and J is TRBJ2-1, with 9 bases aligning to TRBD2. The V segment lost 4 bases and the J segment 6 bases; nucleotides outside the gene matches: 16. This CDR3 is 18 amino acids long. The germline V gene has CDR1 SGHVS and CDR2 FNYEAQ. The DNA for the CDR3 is TGTGCCAGCAGCTCTTACGGTTCCGGGACTAGCACCCCCAATGAGCAGTTCTTC. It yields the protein CASSSYGSGTSTPNEQFF.

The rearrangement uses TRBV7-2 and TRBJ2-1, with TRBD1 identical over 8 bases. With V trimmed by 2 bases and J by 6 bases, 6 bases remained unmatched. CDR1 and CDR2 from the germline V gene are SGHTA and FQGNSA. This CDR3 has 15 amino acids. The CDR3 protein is CASSLRRTGLNEQFF. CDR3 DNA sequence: TGTGCCAGCAGCTTACGACGGACAGGGCTCAATGAGCAGTTCTTC.

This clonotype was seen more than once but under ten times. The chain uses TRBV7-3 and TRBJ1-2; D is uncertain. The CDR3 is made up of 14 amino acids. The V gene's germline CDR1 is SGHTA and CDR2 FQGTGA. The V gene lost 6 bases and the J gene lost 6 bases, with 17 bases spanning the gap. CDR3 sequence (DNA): TGTGCCAGCAGTCCCACCGGAGGTCGGGATGGCTACACCTTC. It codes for CASSPTGGRDGYTF.

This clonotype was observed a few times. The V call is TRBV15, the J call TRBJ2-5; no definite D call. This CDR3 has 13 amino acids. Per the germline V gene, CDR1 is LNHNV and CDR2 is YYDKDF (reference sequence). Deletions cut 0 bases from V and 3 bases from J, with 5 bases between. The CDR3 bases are TGTGCCACCAGCAGAGACCAGGAAGAGACCCAGTACTTC. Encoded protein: CATSRDQEETQYF.

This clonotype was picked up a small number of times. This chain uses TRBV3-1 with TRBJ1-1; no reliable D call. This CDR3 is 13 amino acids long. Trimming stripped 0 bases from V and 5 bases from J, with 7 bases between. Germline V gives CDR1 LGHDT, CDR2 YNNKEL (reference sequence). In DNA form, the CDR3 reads TGTGCCAGCAGCCAAGATAGGGCAACTGAAGCTTTCTTT. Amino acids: CASSQDRATEAFF.

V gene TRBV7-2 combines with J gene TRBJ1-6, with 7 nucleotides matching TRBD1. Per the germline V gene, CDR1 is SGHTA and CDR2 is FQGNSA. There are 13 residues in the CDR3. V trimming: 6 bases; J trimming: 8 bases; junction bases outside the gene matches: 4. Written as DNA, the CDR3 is TGTGCCAGCAGACCAGGGGGGCATTCACCCCTCCACTTT. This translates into CASRPGGHSPLHF. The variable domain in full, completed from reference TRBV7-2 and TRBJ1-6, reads GAGVSQSPSNKVTEKGKDVELRCDPISGHTALYWYRQSLGQGLEFLIYFQGNSAPDKSGLPSDRFSAERTGGSVSTLTIQRTQQEDSAVYLCASRPGGHSPLHFGNGTRLTVT.

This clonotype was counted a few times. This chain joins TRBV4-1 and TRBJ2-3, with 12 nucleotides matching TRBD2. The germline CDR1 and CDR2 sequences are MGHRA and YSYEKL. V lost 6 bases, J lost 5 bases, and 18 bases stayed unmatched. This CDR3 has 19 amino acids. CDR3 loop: CASRSLGSSGGEREDTQYF. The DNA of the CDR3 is TGCGCCAGCAGGTCCCTCGGGTCTAGCGGGGGGGAGCGGGAAGATACGCAGTATTTT.

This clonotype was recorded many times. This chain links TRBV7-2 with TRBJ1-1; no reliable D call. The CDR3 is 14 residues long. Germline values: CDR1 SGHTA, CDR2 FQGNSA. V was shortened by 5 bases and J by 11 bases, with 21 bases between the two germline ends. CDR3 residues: CASSLQLDDPRAFF. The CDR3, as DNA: TGTGCCAGCAGCCTACAGCTTGACGACCCTCGTGCTTTCTTT.